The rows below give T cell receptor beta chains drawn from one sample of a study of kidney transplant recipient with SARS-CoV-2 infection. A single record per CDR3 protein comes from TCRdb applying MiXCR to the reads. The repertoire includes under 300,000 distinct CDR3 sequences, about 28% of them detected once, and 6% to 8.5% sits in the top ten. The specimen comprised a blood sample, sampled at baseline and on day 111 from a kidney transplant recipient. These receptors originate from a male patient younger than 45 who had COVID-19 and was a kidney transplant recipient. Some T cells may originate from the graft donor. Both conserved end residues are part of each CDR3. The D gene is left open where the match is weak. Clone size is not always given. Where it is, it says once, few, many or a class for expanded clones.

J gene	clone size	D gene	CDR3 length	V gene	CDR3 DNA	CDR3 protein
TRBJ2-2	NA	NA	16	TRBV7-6	TGTGCTAGCAGCTTAGTGGCAGGGTCGAACACCGGGGAGCTGTTTTTT	CASSLVAGSNTGELFF
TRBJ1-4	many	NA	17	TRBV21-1	TGTGCCAGCAGCAGGATAAAAGCTGAGACGGGACAGAGAAAACTGTTTTTT	CASSRIKAETGQRKLFF
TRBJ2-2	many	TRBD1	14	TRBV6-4	TGTGCCAGCAGTGAAGGGGACAGGGCCGGGGAGCTGTTTTTT	CASSEGDRAGELFF
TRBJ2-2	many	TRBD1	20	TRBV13	TGTGCCAGCACCCTTAGCCCCCGGGACAGGGTCGGGACAAACACCGGGGAGCTGTTTTTT	CASTLSPRDRVGTNTGELFF
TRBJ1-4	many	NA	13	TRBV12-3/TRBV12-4	TGTGCCAGCAGTTTAGCCCGGAATGAAAAACTGTTTTTT	CASSLARNEKLFF
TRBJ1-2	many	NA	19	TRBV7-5	NA	CISVPEKVNEVGKTYGYTF
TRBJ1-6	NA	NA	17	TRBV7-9	TGTGCCGGCAGCTTTATCCGTTCGAGCTCCTATAATTCACCCCTCCACTTT	CAGSFIRSSSYNSPLHF
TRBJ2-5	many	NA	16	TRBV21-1	TGTGCCAGCAGACTGTTCGTAGCTACACTCTCTGAGACCCAGTACTTC	CASRLFVATLSETQYF
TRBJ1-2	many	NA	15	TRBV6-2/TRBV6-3	TGTGCCAGCAGTTCAGGTTGGGGTGTAGACTATGGCTACACCTTC	CASSSGWGVDYGYTF
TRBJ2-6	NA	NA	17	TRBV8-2	TGTGGCAAGAGTATCAGGATAACACAAAGTCGGGCCAACGTCCTGACTTTC	CGKSIRITQSRANVLTF
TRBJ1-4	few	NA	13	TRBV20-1	TGCAGTGCAGCTTCCGACAGGCATGAAAAACTGTTTTTT	CSAASDRHEKLFF
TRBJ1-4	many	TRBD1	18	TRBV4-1	TGCGCCAGCAGCCAACCGCGGGACAGGGGGCGAGGTGCTGAAAAACTGTTTTTT	CASSQPRDRGRGAEKLFF
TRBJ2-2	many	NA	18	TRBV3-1	TGTGCCAGCAGCGCGTGGAATCCCATTTCAGGCTTGACCGGGGAGCTGTTTTTT	CASSAWNPISGLTGELFF
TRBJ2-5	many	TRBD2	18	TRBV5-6	TGTGCCAGCAGCCCACGGACTAGCGGCCCAACTCACCAAGAGACCCAGTACTTC	CASSPRTSGPTHQETQYF
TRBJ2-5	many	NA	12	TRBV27	TGTGCCAGCAGTCCCCTCTTCGGGACCCAGTACTTC	CASSPLFGTQYF